Listed below are T cell receptor beta chains from one sample, sequenced in a study of immune reconstitution after stem cell transplant in scleroderma. TCRdb reprocessed the RT-PCR reads via MiXCR and lists one record per CDR3 protein. Of a few thousand distinct CDR3 sequences listed, roughly 8% are singletons. The specimen was obtained before or after autologous hematopoietic stem cell transplantation (not recorded which). Receptor source: a male donor with systemic sclerosis. The CDR3 runs from the conserved cysteine through the conserved F or W. Fields, in order: J gene, clone size, D gene, V gene, CDR3 DNA, CDR3 protein. A D gene is named only where the DNA matches it firmly. Only some rows state a clone size, as once, few, many or a class for expanded clones.

j_call: TRBJ2-4
clone_size: NA
d_call: TRBD1
v_call: TRBV5-1
cdr3_nt: TGCGCCAGCAGCCGGGAGGGGACAGGGGTAGCCAAAAACATTCAGTACTTC
cdr3_aa: CASSREGTGVAKNIQYF

j_call: TRBJ2-7
clone_size: few
d_call: TRBD1
v_call: TRBV20-1
cdr3_nt: TGCAGTGCTGTTCCGGGACAGGGGTACGAGCAGTACTTC
cdr3_aa: CSAVPGQGYEQYF

j_call: TRBJ2-7
clone_size: medium-sized
d_call: TRBD2
v_call: TRBV3-1
cdr3_nt: TGTGCCAGCAGCCAAGTATTTGGACTAGCAACCTACGAGCAGTACTTC
cdr3_aa: CASSQVFGLATYEQYF

j_call: TRBJ2-1
clone_size: NA
d_call: NA
v_call: TRBV29-1
cdr3_nt: TGCAGCGTTGGGGGGGGGCCCTACAATGAGCAGTTCTTC
cdr3_aa: CSVGGGPYNEQFF

j_call: TRBJ2-7
clone_size: medium-sized
d_call: TRBD1
v_call: TRBV6-1
cdr3_nt: TGTGCCAGCAGTGACCCCGGGACAGGGTCGGCCTACGAGCAGTACTTC
cdr3_aa: CASSDPGTGSAYEQYF

j_call: TRBJ2-7
clone_size: few
d_call: TRBD2
v_call: TRBV12-3/TRBV12-4
cdr3_nt: TGTGCCAGCAGACCCCAGGAGGGGACTAGCGGGTTCTCCTACGAGCAGTACTTC
cdr3_aa: CASRPQEGTSGFSYEQYF

j_call: TRBJ2-1
clone_size: NA
d_call: TRBD2
v_call: TRBV6-6
cdr3_nt: TGTGCCAGCAGTTACGGGCGGACTAGCGGGGGAGAGCAGTTCTTC
cdr3_aa: CASSYGRTSGGEQFF

j_call: TRBJ1-1
clone_size: medium-sized
d_call: NA
v_call: TRBV2
cdr3_nt: TGTGCCAGCAGTGGGACAGAGCAATGGGTGAACACTGAAGCTTTCTTT
cdr3_aa: CASSGTEQWVNTEAFF

j_call: TRBJ2-5
clone_size: NA
d_call: NA
v_call: TRBV20-1
cdr3_nt: TGCAGTGCTAGCGGGGTCCAAGAGACCCAGTACTTC
cdr3_aa: CSASGVQETQYF

j_call: TRBJ2-3
clone_size: NA
d_call: NA
v_call: TRBV7-2
cdr3_nt: TGTGCCAGCAGCTTAGCTATACGTGATACGCAGTATTTT
cdr3_aa: CASSLAIRDTQYF

j_call: TRBJ2-3
clone_size: NA
d_call: TRBD2
v_call: TRBV20-1
cdr3_nt: TGCAGTGCTCGAGCGGGGATCCTAACAGATACGCAGTATTTT
cdr3_aa: CSARAGILTDTQYF

j_call: TRBJ2-1
clone_size: NA
d_call: TRBD1
v_call: TRBV29-1
cdr3_nt: TGCAGCGTGGCAGGGACAGGGGGTAAGGTTGAGCAGTTCTTC
cdr3_aa: CSVAGTGGKVEQFF

j_call: TRBJ2-1
clone_size: few
d_call: NA
v_call: TRBV5-6
cdr3_nt: TGTGCCAGCAGCTTCCGTACGGTCGGTAGCTCCTACAATGAGCAGTTCTTC
cdr3_aa: CASSFRTVGSSYNEQFF

j_call: TRBJ2-1
clone_size: NA
d_call: TRBD2
v_call: TRBV5-1
cdr3_nt: TGCGCCAGCAGCTTGTTTGCGGGGGGCACCTACAATGAGCAGTTCTTC
cdr3_aa: CASSLFAGGTYNEQFF

j_call: TRBJ1-4
clone_size: few
d_call: NA
v_call: TRBV10-3
cdr3_nt: TGTGCCATCAGTGAGTCTACGCATGAAAAACTGTTTTTT
cdr3_aa: CAISESTHEKLFF

j_call: TRBJ2-5
clone_size: NA
d_call: TRBD1
v_call: TRBV5-1
cdr3_nt: TGCGCCAGCAGCATAATACCGGGACAGGGCCAAGAGACCCAGTACTTC
cdr3_aa: CASSIIPGQGQETQYF

j_call: TRBJ1-1
clone_size: medium-sized
d_call: NA
v_call: TRBV20-1
cdr3_nt: TGCAGTGCCCCGTTATCAGTTGGGGGTGGCACTGAAGCTTTCTTT
cdr3_aa: CSAPLSVGGGTEAFF

j_call: TRBJ1-1
clone_size: medium-sized
d_call: NA
v_call: TRBV12-3/TRBV12-4
cdr3_nt: TGTGCCAGCAGTTTTTCTGGGAACACTGAAGCTTTCTTT
cdr3_aa: CASSFSGNTEAFF

j_call: TRBJ1-1
clone_size: NA
d_call: TRBD1
v_call: TRBV2
cdr3_nt: TGTGCCAGCACCGAGGACAGGGTATCAAGCACTGAAGCTTTCTTT
cdr3_aa: CASTEDRVSSTEAFF

j_call: TRBJ2-3
clone_size: NA
d_call: NA
v_call: TRBV12-3/TRBV12-4
cdr3_nt: TGTGCCAGCAGTTTGCGGGACAGAAGATCCACAGATACGCAGTATTTT
cdr3_aa: CASSLRDRRSTDTQYF

j_call: TRBJ1-2
clone_size: few
d_call: TRBD1
v_call: TRBV12-3/TRBV12-4
cdr3_nt: TGTGCCAGCAGTTTAAGACAGGGAAATGGCTACACCTTC
cdr3_aa: CASSLRQGNGYTF

j_call: TRBJ2-1
clone_size: NA
d_call: TRBD2
v_call: TRBV11-2
cdr3_nt: TGTGCCAGCAGCGAATTGGCGGGAGGGCCGGGTAACAATGAGCAGTTCTTC
cdr3_aa: CASSELAGGPGNNEQFF

j_call: TRBJ2-1
clone_size: medium-sized
d_call: TRBD2
v_call: TRBV7-6
cdr3_nt: TGTGCCAGCAGCTTAAGGGGTAGCGGGAGGGGAAATGAGCAGTTCTTC
cdr3_aa: CASSLRGSGRGNEQFF

j_call: TRBJ2-1
clone_size: medium-sized
d_call: TRBD1
v_call: TRBV28
cdr3_nt: TGTGCCAGCGGGCGTACAGGGGGAAATGAGCAGTTCTTC
cdr3_aa: CASGRTGGNEQFF

j_call: TRBJ2-1
clone_size: medium-sized
d_call: TRBD2
v_call: TRBV3-1
cdr3_nt: TGTGCCAGCAGCCCGCCGCCATCTAGCGGGAGGGCCACGGGTGAGCAGTTCTTC
cdr3_aa: CASSPPPSSGRATGEQFF

j_call: TRBJ1-2
clone_size: few
d_call: NA
v_call: TRBV7-2
cdr3_nt: TGTGCCAGCATCTCAGAGAACTATGGCTACACCTTC
cdr3_aa: CASISENYGYTF

j_call: TRBJ2-7
clone_size: NA
d_call: NA
v_call: TRBV27
cdr3_nt: TGTGCCAGCAGGGGATCCTACGAGCAGTACTTC
cdr3_aa: CASRGSYEQYF

j_call: TRBJ2-3
clone_size: medium-sized
d_call: NA
v_call: TRBV20-1
cdr3_nt: TGCAGTGCTAGAGTAGATGGCACAGATACGCAGTATTTT
cdr3_aa: CSARVDGTDTQYF

j_call: TRBJ1-1
clone_size: NA
d_call: NA
v_call: TRBV5-6
cdr3_nt: TGTGCCAGCAGCAACGTAAGACACACTGAAGCTTTCTTT
cdr3_aa: CASSNVRHTEAFF

j_call: TRBJ2-1
clone_size: medium-sized
d_call: NA
v_call: TRBV6-1
cdr3_nt: TGTGCCAGCAGTGAATGGGCCGGTTCCTACAATGAGCAGTTCTTC
cdr3_aa: CASSEWAGSYNEQFF

j_call: TRBJ1-5
clone_size: few
d_call: NA
v_call: TRBV5-6
cdr3_nt: TGTGCCAGCAGCCTGGGAGGGCACAATCAGCCCCAGCATTTT
cdr3_aa: CASSLGGHNQPQHF

j_call: TRBJ2-7
clone_size: few
d_call: NA
v_call: TRBV3-2
cdr3_nt: TGTGCCAGCAGTCAAGATCGGAGTCCGGGGTCCTACGAGCAGTACTTC
cdr3_aa: CASSQDRSPGSYEQYF

j_call: TRBJ1-1
clone_size: medium-sized
d_call: TRBD1
v_call: TRBV3-1
cdr3_nt: TGTGCCAGCAGCCCCCGGGACAGGATGGAGAACACTGAAGCTTTCTTT
cdr3_aa: CASSPRDRMENTEAFF

j_call: TRBJ2-7
clone_size: NA
d_call: TRBD1
v_call: TRBV27
cdr3_nt: TGTGCCAGCAAGACAGGGGGGTCCTACGAGCAGTACTTC
cdr3_aa: CASKTGGSYEQYF

j_call: TRBJ2-5
clone_size: NA
d_call: NA
v_call: TRBV29-1
cdr3_nt: TGCAGCGTAGGTCTTGGATGGCAGGAAGAGACCCAGTACTTC
cdr3_aa: CSVGLGWQEETQYF

j_call: TRBJ2-7
clone_size: few
d_call: NA
v_call: TRBV4-1
cdr3_nt: TGCGCCAGCAGCCAAGGGGGAGAAGGGTACGAGCAGTACTTC
cdr3_aa: CASSQGGEGYEQYF